The 6 T cell receptor beta chains below come from one sample, sequenced in a study of technical replicates of blood from several donors. Sequencing used immunoSEQ multiplex PCR; TCRdb keeps in-frame clones, though not all of them. Here the sample spans about 66,000 clones, roughly 88% being singletons. The sample taken for sequencing was PBMCs. These receptors originate from a human donor in good health. Some clones in this sample may be carry-over from other donors' samples.

In this sample, this clone turned up a few times. Mismatch with germline at one junction end may stem from a read error. The gene calls are TRBV11-2 and TRBJ2-6; the D gene is possibly TRBD2 (7 bases). The germline V gene encodes CDR1 SGHAT and CDR2 FQNNGV. The CDR3 runs 11 residues. The CDR3 here is CASSFRGGLYF. Written as DNA, the CDR3 is TGTGCCAGCAGCTTTAGGGGGGGACTATATTTC.

The chain carries TRBV4-2 and TRBJ2-3, with D perhaps TRBD1 (6 bases). From germline, CDR1 is LGHNA and CDR2 YNFKEQ. Trimming removed 1 base at V and 2 bases at J, with 13 bases between. The CDR3 is made up of 16 amino acids. This CDR3 is CASSQGRRGDTDTQYF. For the CDR3, the DNA is TGTGCCAGCAGCCAAGGTCGCAGGGGAGACACAGATACGCAGTATTTT.

J is TRBJ2-5 and V is TRBV15, with TRBD2 as a possible D gene (6 bases). The germline V gene encodes CDR1 LNHNV and CDR2 YYDKDF (reference sequence). The CDR3 runs 13 residues. The V end lost 5 bases, the J end lost 5 bases, and 12 bases lay between the germline ends. CDR3 sequence (DNA): TGTGCCACCAGCCGGGACTCTGTCGAGACCCAGTACTTC. Translating gives CATSRDSVETQYF.

A few counts support this clone. The J gene is TRBJ1-2, the V gene TRBV5-4; D may be TRBD1 (5 bases). From germline, CDR1 is SGHNT and CDR2 YYREEE (reference sequence). V dropped 3 bases and J dropped 6 bases, with 15 bases sitting between them. The CDR3 has 14 amino acids. The CDR3 bases are TGTGCCAGCAGCTACTGGCCCACGGGGGATGGCTACACCTTC. Amino acid sequence: CASSYWPTGDGYTF.

CDR3 in DNA: TGTGCCAGCAGCACCTACAGGGAGTTGGAGGAGACCCAGTACTTC. Its protein is CASSTYRELEETQYF. The rearrangement links TRBV7-9 to TRBJ2-5; a weak D match, TRBD1 (6 bases). The CDR3 sequence is 15 residues long. Trimming stripped 5 bases from V and 5 bases from J, with 18 bases between. The V gene's germline CDR1 is SEHNR and CDR2 FQNEAQ (reference sequence).

The chain joins TRBV2 to TRBJ1-4; weak D call: TRBD1 (6 bases). Germline CDR1 SNHLY, CDR2 FYNNEI. This CDR3 is built from 16 residues. The CDR3 sequence is CAISIQGLRTNEKLFF. CDR3 nucleotides: TGTGCTATCAGCATTCAGGGGCTGCGGACTAATGAAAAACTGTTTTTT. The whole variable domain, filled in from reference TRBV2 and TRBJ1-4, reads EPEVTQTPSHQVTQMGQEVILRCVPISNHLYFYWYRQILGQKVEFLVSFYNNEISEKSEIFDDQFSVERPDGSNFTLKIRSTKLEDSAMYFCAISIQGLRTNEKLFFGSGTQLSVL.